The clone carrying this T cell receptor beta chain was seen once. Its antigen is undetermined. The DNA is left out, because the CDR3 cannot be placed on it with certainty; the CDR3 is given as TCRdb lists it. TCR beta VDJ combinations and CDR3 sequences were profiled from genomic DNA. TCRdb ran MiXCR on the reads and lists one entry per CDR3 protein. Seen here are under 350,000 distinct CDR3 sequences, approximately 60% observed once, and the top ten hold roughly 1.3%. The entry originates in a study of CD8+CD57+ T cells in acquired aplastic anemia. Study information: Sorted cells (CD4+ and CD8+) yielded DNA amounts that averaged approximately 3 ug.

Regarding the study as a whole: Fewer than 35 sequences, all CD8+ CDR3, were shared between patients and controls.

Sequencing was done on patients that had shown CD8+CD57+ cell expansion by flow cytometry. Germline CDR1 and CDR2: LNHDA and SQIVND (reference sequence). The CDR3 has 24 residues if both end residues are counted. The chain recombines TRBV19 with TRBJ2-4; TRBD1, the table's D call, lacks a check against the DNA. The source of this sequence is a human donor with aplastic anemia. The sequenced material came from sorted CD4+, CD8+, or CD8+CD57+ T cells (not recorded which) from PBMCs. CDR3 sequence: CASSMRGGSYGYTFGSGTKNIQYF.